This TCR beta chain was identified in a study of blood T cell repertoires in COVID-19. The table came from immunoSEQ multiplex PCR; TCRdb's copy has only in-frame clones and leaves some out. The repertoire includes 200,000 or so clones, 85% to 90% of them detected once, and over 3% sits in the top ten. Those who participated ranged in age from roughly 18 to 90 years and resided in 24 US areas. The clonotype originates from a woman between 18 and 29 years old in a cohort exposed to, infected with or recovered from COVID-19 (not recorded which). Input material: PBMCs or T cells enriched from blood (not recorded which).

CDR3 DNA: TGTGCCAGCTCACCAGCCGGCCCGGGACCAGGGGAGCCCCAGCATTTT. Its translation: CASSPAGPGPGEPQHF. The chain employs TRBV18 and TRBJ1-5; perhaps TRBD1 as D (6 bases). CDR1 and CDR2 (germline): KGHSH, LQKENI. V was clipped by 2 bases and J by 8 bases, with 19 bases between them. The length of the CDR3 is 16 residues.